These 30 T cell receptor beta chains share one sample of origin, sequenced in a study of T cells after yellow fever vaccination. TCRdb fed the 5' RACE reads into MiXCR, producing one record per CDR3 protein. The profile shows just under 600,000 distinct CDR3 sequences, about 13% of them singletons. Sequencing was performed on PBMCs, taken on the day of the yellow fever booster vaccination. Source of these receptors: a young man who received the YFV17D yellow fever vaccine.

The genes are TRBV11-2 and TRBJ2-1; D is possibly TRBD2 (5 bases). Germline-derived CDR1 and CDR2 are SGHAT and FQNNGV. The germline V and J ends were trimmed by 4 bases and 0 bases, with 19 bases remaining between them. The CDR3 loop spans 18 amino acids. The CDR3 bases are TGTGCCAGCAGCTCACCAGCAGGCGGGTTGAGCTCCTACAATGAGCAGTTCTTC. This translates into CASSSPAGGLSSYNEQFF.

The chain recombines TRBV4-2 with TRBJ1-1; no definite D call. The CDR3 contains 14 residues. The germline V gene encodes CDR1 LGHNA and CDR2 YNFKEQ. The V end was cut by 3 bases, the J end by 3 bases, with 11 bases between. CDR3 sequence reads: CASSQNAIDTEAFF. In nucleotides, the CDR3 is TGTGCCAGCAGCCAGAATGCGATCGACACTGAAGCTTTCTTT.

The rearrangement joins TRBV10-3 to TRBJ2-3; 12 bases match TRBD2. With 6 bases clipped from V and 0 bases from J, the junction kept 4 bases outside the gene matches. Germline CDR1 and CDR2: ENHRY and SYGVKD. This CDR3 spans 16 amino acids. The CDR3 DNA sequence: TGTGCCATCAGAGGGACTAGCGGGTTCAGCACAGATACGCAGTATTTT. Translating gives CAIRGTSGFSTDTQYF.

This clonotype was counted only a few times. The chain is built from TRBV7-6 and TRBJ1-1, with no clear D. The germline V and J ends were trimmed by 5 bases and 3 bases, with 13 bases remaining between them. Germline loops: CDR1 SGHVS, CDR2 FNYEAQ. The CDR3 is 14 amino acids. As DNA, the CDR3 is TGTGCCAGCAGCCTATTACACGGAGACACTGAAGCTTTCTTT. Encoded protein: CASSLLHGDTEAFF.

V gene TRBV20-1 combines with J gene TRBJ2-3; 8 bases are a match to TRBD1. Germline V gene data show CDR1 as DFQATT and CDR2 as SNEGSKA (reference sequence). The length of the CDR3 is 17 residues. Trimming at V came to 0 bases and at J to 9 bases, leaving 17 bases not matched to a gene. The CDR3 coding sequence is TGCAGTGCTAGAGATGCCCGCTCTCAGGGGGCCCACAGCACGCAGTATTTT. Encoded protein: CSARDARSQGAHSTQYF.

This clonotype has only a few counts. The CDR3 coding sequence is TGTGCCAGCAGTTTAATAAGACGGGGTGGGCAGTTCTTC. Translation: CASSLIRRGGQFF. V and J are TRBV12-3 or TRBV12-4 and TRBJ2-1, with D perhaps TRBD2 (5 bases). This CDR3 spans 13 amino acids. The germline V and J ends were trimmed by 2 bases and 12 bases, with 14 bases remaining between them.

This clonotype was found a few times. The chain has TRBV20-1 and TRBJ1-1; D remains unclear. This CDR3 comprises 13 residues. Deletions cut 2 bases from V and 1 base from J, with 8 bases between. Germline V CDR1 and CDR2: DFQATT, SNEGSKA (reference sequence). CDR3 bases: TGCAGTGCTAGAAGACAACCGAACACTGAAGCTTTCTTT. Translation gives CSARRQPNTEAFF.

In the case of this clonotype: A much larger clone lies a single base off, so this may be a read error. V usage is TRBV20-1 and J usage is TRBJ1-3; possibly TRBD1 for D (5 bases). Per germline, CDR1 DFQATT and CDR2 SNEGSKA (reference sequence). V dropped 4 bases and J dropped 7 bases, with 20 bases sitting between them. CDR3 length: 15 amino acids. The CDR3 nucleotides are TGCAGTGCTACCCTCGGCGGAGGGGCAGATAACACCATATATTTT. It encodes CSATLGGGADNTIYF.

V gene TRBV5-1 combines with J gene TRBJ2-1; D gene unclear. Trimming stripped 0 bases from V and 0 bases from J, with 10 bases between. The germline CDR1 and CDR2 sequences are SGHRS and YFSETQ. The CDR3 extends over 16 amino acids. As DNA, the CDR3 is TGCGCCAGCAGCTTGGGGGCTACGAGCTCCTACAATGAGCAGTTCTTC. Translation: CASSLGATSSYNEQFF.

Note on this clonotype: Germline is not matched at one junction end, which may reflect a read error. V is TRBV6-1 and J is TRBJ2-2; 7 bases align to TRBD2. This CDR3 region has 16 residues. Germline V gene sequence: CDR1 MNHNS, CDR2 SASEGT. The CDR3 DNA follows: TGTGCCAGCAGTGAATGGGCTAGCGGACACACCCGGGAGCTGTTTTTT. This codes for CASSEWASGHTRELFF.

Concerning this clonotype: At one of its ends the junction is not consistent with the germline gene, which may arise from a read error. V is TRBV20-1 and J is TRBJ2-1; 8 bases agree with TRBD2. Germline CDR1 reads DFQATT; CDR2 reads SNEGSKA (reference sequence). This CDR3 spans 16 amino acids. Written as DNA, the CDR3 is TGCTGTGCTTGGAGTAGGCTAGCGGGCAACTACAATGAGCAGTTCTTC. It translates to CCAWSRLAGNYNEQFF.

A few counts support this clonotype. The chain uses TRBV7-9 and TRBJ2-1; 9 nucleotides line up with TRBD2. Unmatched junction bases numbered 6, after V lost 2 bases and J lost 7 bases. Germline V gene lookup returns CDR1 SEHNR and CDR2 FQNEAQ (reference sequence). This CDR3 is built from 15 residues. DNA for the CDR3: TGTGCCAGCAGCTTACATGTAGCGGGAGTTAATGAGCAGTTCTTC. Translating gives CASSLHVAGVNEQFF.

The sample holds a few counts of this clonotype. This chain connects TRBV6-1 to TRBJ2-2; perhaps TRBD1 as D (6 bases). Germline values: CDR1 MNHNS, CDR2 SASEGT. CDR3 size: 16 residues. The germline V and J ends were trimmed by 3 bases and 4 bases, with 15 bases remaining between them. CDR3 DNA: TGTGCCAGCAGTGACCCGTTGGGGGCAAGCACCGGGGAGCTGTTTTTT. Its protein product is CASSDPLGASTGELFF.

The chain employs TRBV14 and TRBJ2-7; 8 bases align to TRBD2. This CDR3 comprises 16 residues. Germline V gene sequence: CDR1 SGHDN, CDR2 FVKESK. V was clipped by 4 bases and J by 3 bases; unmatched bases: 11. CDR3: CASSLGSLAANYEQYF. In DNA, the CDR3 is TGTGCCAGCAGCCTAGGATCACTAGCGGCCAACTACGAGCAGTACTTC.

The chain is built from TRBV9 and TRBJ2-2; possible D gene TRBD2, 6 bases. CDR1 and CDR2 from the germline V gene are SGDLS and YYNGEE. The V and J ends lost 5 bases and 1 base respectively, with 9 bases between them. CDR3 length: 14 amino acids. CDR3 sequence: CASSHSGNTGELFF. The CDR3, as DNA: TGTGCCAGCAGTCATAGCGGGAACACCGGGGAGCTGTTTTTT.

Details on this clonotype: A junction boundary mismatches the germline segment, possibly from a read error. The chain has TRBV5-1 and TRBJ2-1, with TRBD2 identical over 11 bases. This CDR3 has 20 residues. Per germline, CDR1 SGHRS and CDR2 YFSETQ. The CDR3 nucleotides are TGCGACAGCAGCTTGATCGCACTAGCGGGAGCCCGAAGCTCCTACAATGAGCAGTTCTTC. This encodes CDSSLIALAGARSSYNEQFF.

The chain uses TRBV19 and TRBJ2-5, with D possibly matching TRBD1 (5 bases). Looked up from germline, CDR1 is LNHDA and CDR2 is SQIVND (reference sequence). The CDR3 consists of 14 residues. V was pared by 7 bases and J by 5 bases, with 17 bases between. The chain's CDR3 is CASKGQKHGETQYF. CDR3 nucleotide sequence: TGTGCCAGTAAAGGACAAAAGCATGGGGAGACCCAGTACTTC.

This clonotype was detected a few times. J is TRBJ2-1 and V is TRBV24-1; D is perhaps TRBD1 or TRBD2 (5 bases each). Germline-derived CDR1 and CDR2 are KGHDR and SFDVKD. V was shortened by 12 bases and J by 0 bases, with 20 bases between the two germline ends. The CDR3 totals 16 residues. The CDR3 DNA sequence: TGTGCCCGGCCGGGGACCACCCCACGCTCCTACAATGAGCAGTTCTTC. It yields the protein CARPGTTPRSYNEQFF.

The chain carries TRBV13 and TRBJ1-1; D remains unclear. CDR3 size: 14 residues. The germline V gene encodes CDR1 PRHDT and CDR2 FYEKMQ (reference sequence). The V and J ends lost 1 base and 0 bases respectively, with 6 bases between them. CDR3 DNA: TGTGCCAGCAGCTTAGTAGGGTTGAACACTGAAGCTTTCTTT. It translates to CASSLVGLNTEAFF.

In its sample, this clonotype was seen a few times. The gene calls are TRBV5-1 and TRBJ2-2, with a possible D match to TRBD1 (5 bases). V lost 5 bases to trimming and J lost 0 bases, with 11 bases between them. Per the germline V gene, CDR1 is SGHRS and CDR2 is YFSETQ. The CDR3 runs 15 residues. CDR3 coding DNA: TGCGCCAGCAGAAGGGGCCAAACGAACACCGGGGAGCTGTTTTTT. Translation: CASRRGQTNTGELFF.

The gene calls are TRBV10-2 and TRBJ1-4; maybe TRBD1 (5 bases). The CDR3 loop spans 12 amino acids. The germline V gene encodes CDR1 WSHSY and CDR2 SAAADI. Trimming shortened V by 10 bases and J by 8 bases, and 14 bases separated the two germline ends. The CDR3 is CATGGMTEKLFF. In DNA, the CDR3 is TGCGCCACCGGGGGGATGACCGAAAAACTGTTTTTT.

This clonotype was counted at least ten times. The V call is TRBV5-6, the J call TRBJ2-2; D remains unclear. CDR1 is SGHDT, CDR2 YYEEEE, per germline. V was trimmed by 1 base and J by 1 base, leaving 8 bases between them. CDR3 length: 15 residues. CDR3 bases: TGTGCCAGCAGCTTGCAGTCCATGAACACCGGGGAGCTGTTTTTT. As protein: CASSLQSMNTGELFF.

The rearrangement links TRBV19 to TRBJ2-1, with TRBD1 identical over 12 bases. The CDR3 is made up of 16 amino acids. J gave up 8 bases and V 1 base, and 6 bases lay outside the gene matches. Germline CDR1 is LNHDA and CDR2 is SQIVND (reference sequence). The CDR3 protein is CASSIGRGQGAHEQFF. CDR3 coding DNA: TGTGCCAGTAGTATAGGGCGGGGACAGGGGGCTCATGAGCAGTTCTTC.

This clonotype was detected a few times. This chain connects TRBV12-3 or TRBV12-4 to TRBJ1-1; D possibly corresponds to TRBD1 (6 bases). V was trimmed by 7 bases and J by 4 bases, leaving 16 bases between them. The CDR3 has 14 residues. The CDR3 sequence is CASKVQGRGTEAFF. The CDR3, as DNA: TGTGCCAGCAAGGTGCAGGGGAGAGGCACTGAAGCTTTCTTT.

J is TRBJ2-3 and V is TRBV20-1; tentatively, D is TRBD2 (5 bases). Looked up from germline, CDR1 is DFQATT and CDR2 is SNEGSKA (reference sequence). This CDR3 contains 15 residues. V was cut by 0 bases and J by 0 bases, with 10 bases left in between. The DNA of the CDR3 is TGCAGTGCTAGAGAGGTGCGGGCTAGCACAGATACGCAGTATTTT. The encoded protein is CSAREVRASTDTQYF.

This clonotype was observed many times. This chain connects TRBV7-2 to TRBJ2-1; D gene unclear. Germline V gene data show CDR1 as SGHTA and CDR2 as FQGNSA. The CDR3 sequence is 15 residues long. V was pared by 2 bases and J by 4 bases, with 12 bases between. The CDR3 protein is CASSLNGMDYNEQFF. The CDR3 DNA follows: TGTGCCAGCAGCTTAAACGGTATGGATTACAATGAGCAGTTCTTC.

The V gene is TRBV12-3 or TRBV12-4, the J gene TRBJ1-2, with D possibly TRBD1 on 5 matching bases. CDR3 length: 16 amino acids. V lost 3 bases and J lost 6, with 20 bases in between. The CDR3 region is CASSLGTETLFHGYTF. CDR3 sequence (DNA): TGTGCCAGCAGTTTGGGGACGGAAACCCTTTTTCATGGCTACACCTTC.

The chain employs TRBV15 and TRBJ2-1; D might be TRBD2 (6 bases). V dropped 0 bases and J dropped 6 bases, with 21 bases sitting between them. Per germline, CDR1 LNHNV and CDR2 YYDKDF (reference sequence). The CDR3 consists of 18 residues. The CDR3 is CATSRDRSPLARFNEQFF. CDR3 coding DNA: TGTGCCACCAGCAGAGATAGGAGTCCCCTAGCGCGGTTCAATGAGCAGTTCTTC.

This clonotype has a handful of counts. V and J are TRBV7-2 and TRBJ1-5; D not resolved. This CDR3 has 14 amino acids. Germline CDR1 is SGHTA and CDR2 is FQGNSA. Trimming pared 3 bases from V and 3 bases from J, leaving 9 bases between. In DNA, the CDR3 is TGTGCCAGCAGCTTTGCCGCGGTCAATCAGCCCCAGCATTTT. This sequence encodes CASSFAAVNQPQHF.

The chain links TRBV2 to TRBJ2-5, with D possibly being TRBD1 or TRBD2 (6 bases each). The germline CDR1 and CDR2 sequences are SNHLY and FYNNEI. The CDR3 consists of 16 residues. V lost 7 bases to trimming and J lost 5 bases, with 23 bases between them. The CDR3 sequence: CASTGASPLGVETQYF. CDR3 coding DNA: TGTGCCAGCACGGGGGCCAGTCCACTAGGTGTCGAGACCCAGTACTTC.